The entry that follows covers one T cell receptor (beta chain) sequence. The protocol was immunoSEQ multiplex PCR, while the TCRdb copy is restricted to in-frame clones and leaves out a portion. The table has 200,000 to 250,000 clones, 85% to 90% seen once. The sample is drawn from a study of blood T cell repertoires in COVID-19. Germline values: CDR1 SGHVS, CDR2 FQNEAQ. This CDR3 is 18 amino acids long. J lost 6 bases, V lost 2 bases, and 17 bases had no gene match. The source of this sequence is a man in his fifties with acute or convalescent COVID-19. Sequencing was performed on peripheral blood. J is TRBJ2-7 and V is TRBV7-8; 9 nucleotides align to TRBD2. CDR3 in amino acids: CASSLRGGAGGGVAEQYF. The CDR3 DNA sequence: TGTGCCAGCAGCTTACGGGGTGGAGCGGGGGGCGGAGTGGCCGAGCAGTACTTC.